The present TCR beta chain was sequenced within a study of blood T cell repertoires in COVID-19. The CDR3 sequence is 14 residues long. Looked up from germline, CDR1 is SNHLY and CDR2 is FYNNEI. Germline trimming cut 4 bases from V and 4 bases from J; bases unmatched to any gene: 6. Generated by immunoSEQ multiplex PCR, the TCRdb table keeps only in-frame clones and is missing some. The table shows 55,000 to 75,000 clones, with approximately 86% occurring only once. The V call is TRBV2, the J call TRBJ2-5; 7 bases match TRBD2. The receptor comes from a human donor with active COVID-19. The donor label of this sample is uncertain. The sample consisted of peripheral blood. CDR3 bases: TGTGCCAGCAGTGGGCGGGAGTTGTCAGAGACCCAGTACTTC. Encoded protein: CASSGRELSETQYF.